This is a list of T cell receptor beta chains from one sample in a study of blood T cells in healthy people across ages. Each CDR3 protein is one row after TCRdb ran MiXCR on the 5' RACE reads. Of 600,000 to 850,000 distinct CDR3 sequences in the sample, roughly 43% were seen once. Sequencing used blood. The origin of the receptors is a woman aged 55-70 years in good health. CDR3s include the opening cysteine and the closing phenylalanine or tryptophan. Each record gives: D gene, V gene, J gene, clone size, CDR3 protein, CDR3 DNA. D genes are given only for firm matches. For some rows the clone size is stated as once, few or many, or as a class when expanded; others skip it.

TRBD2	TRBV18	TRBJ2-1	.	CASSPSGRGYNEQFF	TGTGCCAGCTCACCCAGCGGGAGAGGCTACAATGAGCAGTTCTTC
.	TRBV5-4	TRBJ2-5	.	CASSLDIGSLETQYF	TGTGCCAGCAGCTTGGATATAGGCTCCTTAGAGACCCAGTACTTC
TRBD2	TRBV12-3/TRBV12-4	TRBJ2-1	many	CASSQNLGTSGSGEQFF	TGTGCCAGCAGCCAGAACCTTGGGACTAGCGGGAGTGGGGAGCAGTTCTTC
.	TRBV19	TRBJ2-1	.	CASGQGGEVYNEQFF	TGTGCCAGCGGTCAGGGGGGAGAGGTATACAATGAGCAGTTCTTC
.	TRBV30	TRBJ1-4	.	CAWSVQAGRELFF	TGTGCCTGGAGTGTACAAGCAGGACGAGAACTGTTTTTT
.	TRBV28	TRBJ2-1	.	CASHTGTPNNEQFF	TGTGCCAGCCACACCGGGACCCCTAACAATGAGCAGTTCTTC
.	TRBV3-1	TRBJ2-5	.	CASSQVLSLETQYF	TGTGCCAGCAGCCAAGTATTATCCCTCGAGACCCAGTACTTC
TRBD1	TRBV7-8	TRBJ1-5	.	CASSLRQGSQPQHF	TGTGCCAGCAGCTTAAGACAGGGCAGTCAGCCCCAGCATTTT
TRBD2	TRBV6-4	TRBJ2-5	many	CASSETGGGGIETQYF	TGTGCCAGCAGTGAAACCGGCGGGGGGGGCATAGAGACCCAGTACTTC
.	TRBV19	TRBJ1-5	few	CASSIVGSNQPQHF	TGTGCCAGTAGTATAGTTGGTAGCAATCAGCCCCAGCATTTT
.	TRBV20-1	TRBJ2-3	.	CSAWGASTDTQYF	TGCAGTGCTTGGGGTGCTAGCACAGATACGCAGTATTTT
TRBD1	TRBV4-2	TRBJ2-7	many	CASGLTGLEYEQYF	TGTGCCAGCGGACTGACAGGGTTGGAGTACGAGCAGTACTTC
.	TRBV18	TRBJ2-3	.	CASSPPGLPDTQYF	TGTGCCAGCTCACCACCGGGCCTCCCAGATACGCAGTATTTT
.	TRBV5-1	TRBJ1-3	.	CASGINPGGSGNTIYF	TGCGCCAGCGGAATTAATCCCGGGGGCTCTGGAAACACCATATATTTT
.	TRBV20-1	TRBJ2-1	.	CSARPTAQFGYNEQFF	TGCAGTGCTAGACCCACTGCGCAATTTGGCTACAATGAGCAGTTCTTC